The 20 T cell receptor beta chains in this list originate from one sample, sequenced in a study of cytomegalovirus exposure and HLA in healthy donors. Researchers ran the PCR with 60 Vbeta and 13 Jbeta primers. Clones were read by immunoSEQ multiplex PCR, and TCRdb kept only the in-frame ones, dropping some. The data show around 120,000 clones, around 86% seen once. The sequencing input was PBMCs. These receptors all come from a man aged 18 to 30 in good health and CMV-seronegative.

CDR3 nucleotides: TGTGCCAGCAGCTTTATCGGGTCTAGCCAAGAGACCCAGTACTTC. Its protein product is CASSFIGSSQETQYF. The chain employs TRBV7-3 and TRBJ2-5; D is undetermined. The CDR3 length is 15 residues. Trimming left V 3 bases short and J 1 base short, with 12 bases between. Germline V gives CDR1 SGHTA, CDR2 FQGTGA. Combining the CDR3 with reference TRBV7-3 and TRBJ2-5 gives the whole variable domain GAGVSQTPSNKVTEKGKYVELRCDPISGHTALYWYRQSLGQGPEFLIYFQGTGAADDSGLPNDRFFAVRPEGSVSTLKIQRTERGDSAVYLCASSFIGSSQETQYFGPGTRLLVL.

The chain uses TRBV9 and TRBJ2-7; D might be TRBD2 (5 bases). Trimming shortened V by 1 base and J by 2 bases, and 10 bases separated the two germline ends. This CDR3 comprises 14 residues. Germline lookup yields CDR1 SGDLS and CDR2 YYNGEE. In nucleotides, the CDR3 is TGTGCCAGCAGCGTATCAGGACTGACCTACGAGCAGTACTTC. Translated, it gives CASSVSGLTYEQYF.

V is TRBV5-4 and J is TRBJ2-3; D may be TRBD1 (7 bases). CDR1 is SGHNT and CDR2 is YYREEE in the germline V gene (reference sequence). V was trimmed by 3 bases and J by 0 bases, leaving 11 bases between them. The CDR3 runs to 15 residues. The CDR3 here is CASSSPGGSTDTQYF. The CDR3 DNA sequence: TGTGCCAGCAGCTCCCCAGGGGGGAGCACAGATACGCAGTATTTT.

The CDR3 nucleotides are TGTGCCAGCTCCTCTTTGAGCGCAACTAATGAAAAACTGTTTTTT. Translating it yields CASSSLSATNEKLFF. The J gene is TRBJ1-4, the V gene TRBV18; D not resolved. From germline, CDR1 is KGHSH and CDR2 LQKENI. Trimming left V 6 bases short and J 0 bases short, with 11 bases between. There are 15 residues in the CDR3.

The chain couples TRBV6-6 to TRBJ2-7; TRBD1 matches at 8 bases. CDR3 length equals 16 residues. The ends lost 7 bases at V and 2 bases at J; junction bases unmatched: 13. Germline CDR1 reads MNHNY; CDR2 reads SVGAGI (reference sequence). The CDR3 spells CASNVAFRDRPYEQYF. DNA for the CDR3: TGTGCCAGCAACGTCGCGTTCCGGGACAGGCCCTACGAGCAGTACTTC.

The V call is TRBV4-1, the J call TRBJ1-2; no clear D. Per germline, CDR1 MGHRA and CDR2 YSYEKL. The CDR3 covers 16 residues. Trimming shortened V by 0 bases and J by 0 bases, and 11 bases separated the two germline ends. The DNA of the CDR3 is TGCGCCAGCAGCCAAGAACCTCGAAGAGCTAACTATGGCTACACCTTC. The encoded protein is CASSQEPRRANYGYTF.

This clone was found once. The gene calls are TRBV29-1 and TRBJ1-1; TRBD1 matches at 9 bases. This CDR3 spans 13 amino acids. V dropped 6 bases and J dropped 4; count of bases not matched to a gene: 6. The V gene's germline CDR1 is SQVTM and CDR2 ANQGSEA. CDR3 region: CSVDGTGSTEAFF. CDR3 coding DNA: TGCAGCGTGGACGGGACAGGGAGCACTGAAGCTTTCTTT.

The rearrangement uses TRBV5-8 and TRBJ1-5; 7 bases map to TRBD1. After removal of 4 bases from V and 8 bases from J, the junction contained 9 bases not matched to a gene. The CDR3 has 14 residues. Germline V gene lookup returns CDR1 SGHTS and CDR2 YDEGEE. CDR3 sequence reads: CASSIDRAVEPQHF. In nucleotides, the CDR3 is TGTGCCAGCAGCATCGACAGGGCAGTGGAGCCCCAGCATTTT.

This chain links TRBV6-5 with TRBJ1-1, with TRBD1 identical over 12 bases. The germline CDR1 and CDR2 sequences are MNHEY and SVGAGI. The trim removed 2 bases at V and 4 bases at J, leaving 5 bases unmatched. The CDR3 loop spans 16 amino acids. The CDR3 DNA is TGTGCCAGCAGTTACACCCGGGACAGGGGGCCCACTGAAGCTTTCTTT. Its protein is CASSYTRDRGPTEAFF.

V gene TRBV6-4 combines with J gene TRBJ1-4; D may be TRBD1 (6 bases). The CDR3 is 14 amino acids. The V gene lost 5 bases and the J gene lost 5 bases, with 12 bases spanning the gap. CDR1 and CDR2 from the germline V gene are MRHNA and SNTAGT. The CDR3 sequence: CASSPHQGNEKLFF. The CDR3 DNA follows: TGTGCCAGCAGTCCACACCAGGGGAATGAAAAACTGTTTTTT.

This clone came up once. The CDR3 loop is CASSQFLGQGGTDTQYF. The CDR3 coding sequence is TGTGCCAGCAGCCAATTCCTTGGACAGGGCGGCACAGATACGCAGTATTTT. This chain connects TRBV14 to TRBJ2-3; 8 bases are a match to TRBD1. Per germline, CDR1 SGHDN and CDR2 FVKESK. V dropped 2 bases and J dropped 1; count of bases not matched to a gene: 8. This CDR3 region has 17 residues. Looking up the rest from reference TRBV14 and TRBJ2-3 gives the full variable domain: EAGVTQFPSHSVIEKGQTVTLRCDPISGHDNLYWYRRVMGKEIKFLLHFVKESKQDESGMPNNRFLAERTGGTYSTLKVQPAELEDSGVYFCASSQFLGQGGTDTQYFGPGTRLTVL.

The rearrangement links TRBV2 to TRBJ1-2; 7 positions match TRBD1. CDR3 size: 12 residues. From germline, CDR1 is SNHLY and CDR2 FYNNEI. The J segment lost 8 bases and the V segment lost 5 bases, leaving 5 bases of the junction unmatched. The CDR3, as DNA: TGTGCCAGCAGTAGACAGGGAGGAGGCTACACCTTC. The encoded protein is CASSRQGGGYTF.

The sample holds one count of this clone. This chain joins TRBV2 and TRBJ1-1, with D perhaps TRBD1 (5 bases). V shed 8 bases and J shed 4 bases, with 20 bases lying between them. Germline V gene data show CDR1 as SNHLY and CDR2 as FYNNEI. This CDR3 is 15 amino acids long. This CDR3 reads CASLLERRVATEAFF. In DNA form, the CDR3 reads TGTGCCAGCTTACTGGAGCGCAGGGTAGCCACTGAAGCTTTCTTT.

The chain joins TRBV7-6 to TRBJ2-2, with D possibly being TRBD2 (6 bases). V lost 5 bases, J lost 3 bases, and 10 bases lay in between. The V gene's germline CDR1 is SGHVS and CDR2 FNYEAQ. The CDR3 is made up of 14 amino acids. CDR3 region: CASSRGMDTGELFF. CDR3 bases: TGTGCCAGCAGCCGGGGGATGGACACCGGGGAGCTGTTTTTT.

The CDR3 loop reads CASSPGQVQTAFF. CDR3 nucleotide sequence: TGTGCCAGCAGCCCCGGACAGGTACAAACGGCTTTCTTT. V gene TRBV5-6 combines with J gene TRBJ1-1; TRBD1 aligns across 7 bases. The CDR3 has 13 amino acids. Trimming at V came to 4 bases and at J to 11 bases, leaving 11 bases not matched to a gene. Germline-derived CDR1 and CDR2 are SGHDT and YYEEEE.

V and J are TRBV27 and TRBJ2-7; maybe TRBD1 (5 bases). CDR3 size: 16 residues. Trimming shortened V by 2 bases and J by 4 bases, and 18 bases separated the two germline ends. Germline loops: CDR1 MNHEY, CDR2 SMNVEV (reference sequence). Here the CDR3 reads CASSLQVQALGYEQYF. The CDR3 DNA sequence: TGTGCCAGCAGTTTACAGGTACAGGCCCTAGGTTACGAGCAGTACTTC.

The V and J genes are TRBV7-9 and TRBJ2-1; D unresolved. Germline loops: CDR1 SEHNR, CDR2 FQNEAQ (reference sequence). Trimming pared 2 bases from V and 10 bases from J, leaving 9 bases between. The CDR3 covers 12 residues. CDR3 sequence reads: CASSLLGAEQFF. Written as DNA, the CDR3 is TGTGCCAGCAGCTTACTAGGCGCGGAGCAGTTCTTC.

A remark on this clone: Its ends do not fully match the called genes, so a read error is possible. The chain has TRBV7-7 and TRBJ2-5; D gene uncertain. The CDR3 runs 16 residues. Germline V lookup: CDR1 SSHAT, CDR2 FNYEAQ (reference sequence). The CDR3: CASSLSPIGRKETQYF. CDR3 in DNA: TGTGCTAGCAGCTTATCCCCCATTGGCAGAAAAGAGACCCAGTACTTC.

The chain combines TRBV18 with TRBJ2-5, with D possibly being TRBD2 (6 bases). Trimming removed 3 bases from V and 9 bases from J, with 8 bases in between. Germline-derived CDR1 and CDR2 are KGHSH and LQKENI. This CDR3 region has 11 residues. In nucleotides, the CDR3 is TGTGCCAGCTCACCGGAGCGGGCCCAGTACTTC. As protein: CASSPERAQYF.

About this clone: The sample holds other DNA sequences that translate to the same CDR3. This chain links TRBV11-2 with TRBJ1-4; 7 nucleotides line up with TRBD1. Germline loops: CDR1 SGHAT, CDR2 FQNNGV. CDR3 length: 14 residues. The V and J ends lost 4 bases and 7 bases, in that order; junction bases with no gene match: 6. The CDR3 reads CASSYRQGGEKLFF. The CDR3 DNA is TGTGCCAGCAGCTACCGACAGGGAGGTGAAAAACTGTTTTTT.